This T cell receptor (beta chain) is from a study of shared clonotypes between healthy human individuals. Using immunoSEQ multiplex PCR, the repertoire was profiled, and TCRdb retains in-frame clones only, with some absent. In the table there are around 750,000 clones, roughly 70% of which are singletons. This receptor was taken from a woman aged 25 to 39 in good health. The sample taken for sequencing was memory CD4+ T cells sorted from blood. Described subset: CD45RA-negative fraction.

The CDR3 DNA sequence: TGTGCCAGCAGTGAAGCGCTGACCAAGGTAGCCAAAAACATTCAGTACTTC. This codes for CASSEALTKVAKNIQYF. The J gene is TRBJ2-4, the V gene TRBV6-1; D is undetermined. Germline loops: CDR1 MNHNS, CDR2 SASEGT. V gave up 0 bases and J gave up 0 bases, with 12 bases separating them. The CDR3 sequence is 17 residues long.